The entry below describes one T cell receptor beta chain. TCRdb redid the calling of the 5' RACE reads with MiXCR, one entry per CDR3 protein. The repertoire has around 340,000 distinct CDR3 sequences, over 12% of them found once; the top ten carry 0.85% to 1.4%. This CDR3 region has 16 residues. V lost 3 bases and J 6 bases, leaving 18 bases between the germline ends. These data originate in a study of CD8 T cells in ankylosing spondylitis. This TCR was recovered from a male donor with ankylosing spondylitis or in good health (not recorded which). V and J are TRBV12-3 or TRBV12-4 and TRBJ1-5; a possible D gene is TRBD1 (5 bases). Input material: blood, either unsorted or a sorted T cell fraction (not recorded which). The CDR3 protein is CASSFSGPGRGQPQHF. CDR3 nucleotide sequence: TGTGCCAGCAGTTTTTCGGGACCCGGGAGGGGTCAGCCCCAGCATTTT.